These T cell receptor beta chains were read from a single sample in a study of OX40 agonist ivuxolimab in advanced cancers. Sequencing was performed with immunoSEQ multiplex PCR; in TCRdb, only in-frame clones are kept and a portion is missing. This table holds approximately 50,000 clones, over 90% found once. Material: CD4+ or CD8+ T cells sorted from blood, obtained in a trial of the OX40 agonist ivuxolimab. The receptors were gathered from an adult with an advanced solid tumor such as melanoma, head and neck, liver or kidney cancer. CDR3s include the opening cysteine and the closing phenylalanine or tryptophan. The D gene is left open where the match is weak. Size tells how often a clone was seen (once, few, many) or the class of an expanded clone, and some rows leave it out.

j_gene | abundance | v_gene | d_gene | CDR3aa | CDR3nt
TRBJ2-1 | . | TRBV5-4 | TRBD1 | CASSGDSDEQFF | TGTGCCAGCAGCGGGGACAGCGATGAGCAGTTCTTC
TRBJ1-1 | . | TRBV5-1 | TRBD1 | CASSLGQGAVANTEAFF | TGCGCCAGCAGCTTAGGACAGGGGGCCGTGGCGAACACTGAAGCTTTCTTT
TRBJ2-2 | . | TRBV9 | . | CASSKNVLITGELFF | TGTGCCAGCAGCAAAAACGTACTAATCACCGGGGAGCTGTTTTTT
TRBJ1-4 | . | TRBV13 | . | CASSVAPNEKLFF | TGTGCCAGCAGCGTCGCCCCAAATGAAAAACTGTTTTTT
TRBJ2-1 | once | TRBV28 | TRBD2 | CASSFGTSRGWNEQFF | TGTGCCAGCAGTTTCGGGACTAGCCGTGGTTGGAATGAGCAGTTCTTC
TRBJ2-7 | . | TRBV9 | . | CASSVSSDTYEQYF | TGTGCCAGCAGCGTGTCTAGCGACACCTACGAGCAGTACTTC
TRBJ1-4 | . | TRBV27 | . | CASSSPGTQNEKLFF | TGTGCCAGCAGTTCGCCCGGGACACAGAATGAAAAACTGTTTTTT
TRBJ2-7 | few | TRBV28 | TRBD2 | CASSSEMLGEGYYEQYF | TGTGCCAGCAGTTCCGAGATGCTCGGGGAGGGGTACTACGAGCAGTACTTC
TRBJ2-3 | . | TRBV7-2 | . | CASSLQNRPLGATQYF | TGTGCCAGCAGCCTACAAAACCGCCCACTTGGCGCTACGCAGTATTTT
TRBJ2-1 | . | TRBV25-1 | . | CASSDQTLTYNEQFF | TGTGCCAGCAGTGACCAGACACTCACCTACAATGAGCAGTTCTTC
TRBJ1-2 | once | TRBV11-2 | . | CASSSTVTRGANYGYTF | TGTGCCAGCAGCTCGACAGTTACTCGGGGGGCTAACTATGGCTACACCTTC
TRBJ2-7 | . | TRBV4-3 | . | CASSWNTGSHEQYF | TGCGCCAGCAGCTGGAATACGGGCAGCCACGAGCAGTACTTC
TRBJ1-5 | . | TRBV28 | TRBD1 | CASSEQGTHQPQHF | TGTGCCAGCAGCGAACAGGGGACCCATCAGCCCCAGCATTTT
TRBJ2-3 | . | TRBV27 | . | CASSLFHTDTQYF | TGTGCCAGCAGTTTATTCCACACAGATACGCAGTATTTT
TRBJ2-7 | . | TRBV11-2 | . | CASSGNEQYF | TGTGCCAGCAGCGGAAACGAGCAGTACTTC
TRBJ1-5 | . | TRBV6-6 | . | CASSYPGQINQPQHF | TGTGCCAGCAGTTACCCGGGGCAAATCAATCAGCCCCAGCATTTT
TRBJ2-7 | once | TRBV9 | TRBD2 | CASSATSGNYEQYF | TGTGCCAGCAGCGCCACTAGCGGGAACTACGAGCAGTACTTC
TRBJ2-1 | . | TRBV14 | . | CASGEQGSSYNEQFF | TGTGCCAGCGGGGAACAGGGAAGCTCCTACAATGAGCAGTTCTTC
TRBJ1-3 | . | TRBV15 | . | CATSRGGNTIYF | TGTGCCACCAGCAGGGGGGGAAACACCATATATTTT
TRBJ2-1 | . | TRBV2 | . | CASSDGTDQFF | TGTGCCAGCAGTGATGGTACAGATCAGTTCTTC
TRBJ2-7 | . | TRBV15 | . | CATSRDPGTYEQYF | TGTGCCACCAGCAGAGATCCAGGGACCTACGAGCAGTACTTC
TRBJ2-7 | . | TRBV27 | . | CASSLGLEQYF | TGTGCCAGCAGTTTAGGATTAGAGCAGTACTTC
TRBJ2-1 | . | TRBV9 | TRBD2 | CASSVAGLAGPVYNEQFF | TGTGCCAGCAGCGTAGCGGGACTAGCGGGACCTGTTTACAATGAGCAGTTCTTC